This entry describes one T cell receptor (beta chain). This clonotype was observed at least ten times. There is no known antigen for this receptor. No base quality values were provided; no much bigger clone lies one nucleotide off. This specimen belongs to a study of blood T cells in healthy people across ages (dated by TCRdb to the mid-2010s). Turning to the overall study: In model experiments, template switching captured roughly one uniquely barcoded TCR beta cDNA molecule for every two T cells. The study analyzed two additional independent replicas of 1 million unique cDNA reads from the same blood draw for two donors, one aged 18 to 30 and one aged 80 or older. To avoid experimental bias, donors of different ages were spread randomly across the sequencing lanes. The donors were divided into four age groups: young (average approximately 15 years), middle-aged (approximately 39), aged (around 59) and long-lived (82). The study measured age-related changes in TCR beta repertoire diversity using deep sequencing normalized with unique cDNA molecular identifiers.

Libraries were made using 5' RACE. Instrument used: Illumina HiSeq 2500. A second PCR of roughly 7 to 11 cycles was performed with a sample-barcoded 5' primer and a J-beta primer mix. A unique molecular identifier was introduced onto each TCR beta cDNA molecule by a template-switch 5' adaptor carrying 12 random nucleotides. Each sample yielded at least 2.5 million CDR3-containing paired-end reads. First-strand cDNA was synthesized from all RNA with the Mint cDNA synthesis kit, primed by a TRBC-specific oligonucleotide. After uracil-DNA glycosylase treatment, a first 18-cycle PCR used universal primers M1SS and BC2_uni_R on all cDNA. As for the authors' bioinformatics: Normalization of each sample was performed by random selection of 1 million high-quality reads, each carrying a distinct molecular identifier. Reads with shared molecular identifiers were discarded instead of being binned into consensus sequences. CDR3 identification, clonotype clustering and error correction used MiTCR with a Q25 quality threshold and the strictest error-elimination algorithm. A nonparametric unseen species model with Euler transformation was used to estimate lower-bound total TCR beta diversity. TCRdb reprocessing: public reads trimmed at Q25 with fastp, clones called with MiXCR, in-frame beta chains kept. Records with the same CDR3 protein are collapsed into one entry carrying the most frequent genes and DNA. The V and J calls shown here were made by TCRdb, not taken from the authors' results. Within this sample are some 1.7 million distinct CDR3 sequences, with about 28% of them counted one time only. 7.7% of the sample lies in the top ten.

Donors were roughly 40 systemically healthy Caucasian individuals from Russia aged about 6 to 100 years. Each donor gave roughly 9 milliliters of peripheral blood, drawn into EDTA-treated Vacutainer tubes. Ficoll-Paque density-gradient centrifugation was used to isolate PBMCs, with at least 7 million obtained per sample. Trizol reagent was used to extract total RNA from the PBMCs, yielding at least 6 micrograms per sample. Naive CD45RAhigh/CD27high T cell percentages were measured by flow cytometry on a PBMC aliquot from every donor. What the study reported, not specific to this receptor: Since profiling was done on bulk unsorted PBMCs, naive and antigen-experienced compartments could not be conclusively compared. Compared with the aged group, the long-lived group had more naive CD4+ T cells, fewer expanded clones and increased TCR diversity, suggesting age selection. Estimates of total diversity based on one million sequenced T cells were considered lower bounds and underestimates. Observed TCR beta diversity per million T cells fell roughly linearly with age, and a significant reduction was already apparent by age approximately 41. There was a strong correlation between observed TCR beta diversity and the percentage of naive T cells measured by flow cytometry. Because donor CMV infection status was unknown, age-related changes in expanded clonotypes were potentially confounded.

The cysteine opens and the phenylalanine closes a CDR3 of 18 amino acids. Only the CDR3 portion is preserved as DNA: 54 bases, with reading frame beginning at the first base. The germline V and J ends show losses of 0 bases and 2 bases respectively, and no gene match explains 9 bases of the junction. For CDR1 and CDR2, the germline V gene lists LGHNA and YSLEER. The chain employs TRBV4-3 and TRBJ2-7, and 11 bases in between align with TRBD2. The TCR originated in a woman aged 25 to 45 in good health. Material for sequencing was blood. The sequenced DNA is TGCGCCAGCAGCCAAGAGCGTGGACTAGCGGGTCTCGCCTACGAGCAGTACTTC. This yields the protein CASSQERGLAGLAYEQYF.